The next 7 T cell receptor beta chains were all read from a single sample in a study of beta chain features in type 1 diabetes. Reverse transcription of all isolated RNA meant that expressed TCRB transcripts were sequenced. The data were produced by immunoSEQ multiplex PCR, yet TCRdb's version contains in-frame clones alone and is incomplete. This table has more than 300,000 clones, approximately 15% appearing once. Specimen: naive CD4+ T cells from blood. Receptors originate from a woman aged 18-29 years in good health.

The genes are TRBV7-3 and TRBJ2-1; no definite D call. V gave up 5 bases and J gave up 0 bases, with 8 bases separating them. Germline assignment: CDR1 SGHTA and CDR2 FQGTGA. The length of the CDR3 is 14 residues. As DNA, the CDR3 is TGTGCCAGCAGCCCTGCGAGCTCCTACAATGAGCAGTTCTTC. The encoded protein is CASSPASSYNEQFF.

The gene calls are TRBV5-1 and TRBJ1-4; TRBD1 agrees at 7 bases. V was clipped by 1 base and J by 3 bases; unmatched bases: 6. The germline V gene has CDR1 SGHRS and CDR2 YFSETQ. The CDR3 sequence is 16 residues long. CDR3 in DNA: TGCGCCAGCAGCTTGTACGGACAGGCTGCTAATGAAAAACTGTTTTTT. Its translation is CASSLYGQAANEKLFF. The whole variable domain, filled in from reference TRBV5-1 and TRBJ1-4, reads KAGVTQTPRYLIKTRGQQVTLSCSPISGHRSVSWYQQTPGQGLQFLFEYFSETQRNKGNFPGRFSGRQFSNSRSEMNVSTLELGDSALYLCASSLYGQAANEKLFFGSGTQLSVL.

This clone occurred a few times. This chain connects TRBV4-1 to TRBJ2-1, with a possible D match to TRBD2 (6 bases). The CDR3 extends over 16 amino acids. The V gene lost 2 bases and the J gene lost 7 bases, with 18 bases spanning the gap. Germline V gene data show CDR1 as MGHRA and CDR2 as YSYEKL. This CDR3 reads CASSQYPKGTANEQFF. DNA of the CDR3: TGCGCCAGCAGCCAATACCCCAAAGGGACTGCTAATGAGCAGTTCTTC.

The chain combines TRBV27 with TRBJ2-1, with TRBD2 identical over 13 bases. This CDR3 has 15 residues. The germline CDR1 and CDR2 sequences are MNHEY and SMNVEV (reference sequence). V lost 4 bases and J lost 9; bases outside the gene matches: 6. The CDR3 spells CASSSGLAGEGEQFF. CDR3 DNA sequence: TGTGCCAGCAGTTCCGGACTAGCGGGAGAGGGTGAGCAGTTCTTC.

The rearrangement joins TRBV30 to TRBJ2-1; possibly TRBD2 for D (6 bases). The CDR3 consists of 11 residues. CDR1 is GTSNPN and CDR2 is SVGIG in the germline V gene (reference sequence). V lost 5 bases and J lost 7, with 9 bases in between. CDR3 nucleotides: TGTGCCTGGGGAGGGTATAATGAGCAGTTCTTC. Translation: CAWGGYNEQFF.

V gene TRBV18 combines with J gene TRBJ2-3, with 11 bases identical to TRBD2. In germline, CDR1 is KGHSH, CDR2 LQKENI. V lost 3 bases and J lost 4; bases outside the gene matches: 9. The CDR3 contains 17 residues. The CDR3 DNA reads TGTGCCAGCTCACCCTCTACTAGCGGGAGTGGAGCAGATACGCAGTATTTT. Translated, it gives CASSPSTSGSGADTQYF.

This clone has more than one count but fewer than ten. The rearrangement uses TRBV10-3 and TRBJ2-7; TRBD2 might be the D (6 bases). The germline gives CDR1 ENHRY, CDR2 SYGVKD. The V and J ends lost 0 bases and 4 bases respectively, with 7 bases between them. This CDR3 contains 13 residues. The CDR3 loop is CAISESGGYEQYF. DNA of the CDR3: TGTGCCATCAGTGAGTCTGGGGGGTACGAGCAGTACTTC.